This paragraph reports one T cell receptor beta chain. Its target is not known. These data belong to a study of T cell responses to AZD1222 COVID-19 vaccine. Study-wide points: Spike-specific TCR repertoires showed rising breadth and depth after two AZD1222 doses. Repertoires were sampled only after the peak T cell response. Clonal diversity was possibly underestimated; the donors were predominantly white British and more often female.

The data were produced by immunoSEQ multiplex PCR, yet TCRdb's version contains in-frame clones alone and is incomplete. The repertoire holds about 200,000 clones, with roughly 91% as singletons. This CDR3 spans 11 amino acids. V was cut by 8 bases and J by 4 bases, with 8 bases left in between. CDR1 and CDR2 (germline): SNHLY, FYNNEI. The chain uses TRBV2 and TRBJ1-2; maybe TRBD1 (6 bases). This sample comprised peripheral blood, obtained on day 0 of MenACWY control vaccination. This receptor was identified in an adult in good health. For the CDR3, the DNA is TGTGCCAGCCGCAGGGGCTATGGCTACACCTTC. Amino acids: CASRRGYGYTF. The full variable domain, with the rest looked up from reference TRBV2 and TRBJ1-2, is EPEVTQTPSHQVTQMGQEVILRCVPISNHLYFYWYRQILGQKVEFLVSFYNNEISEKSEIFDDQFSVERPDGSNFTLKIRSTKLEDSAMYFCASRRGYGYTFGSGTRLTVV.